Sequencing of this T cell receptor (beta chain) was carried out in a study of T cell repertoires in cytomegalovirus infection. A single record per CDR3 protein comes from TCRdb applying MiXCR to the reads. This table has nearly 550,000 distinct CDR3 sequences, 16% appearing once. This clonotype was detected ten times or more. The antigen remains undetermined. CDR3 length equals 14 residues. Germline CDR1 is SGDLS and CDR2 is YYNGEE. V lost 0 bases to trimming and J lost 5 bases, with 11 bases between them. Study conclusions and caveats: HLA-C-restricted TCR beta clonotypes specific for CMV led the ex vivo response.

The sample consisted of CD8+ T cells from PBMCs. V is TRBV9 and J is TRBJ1-1, with a possible D match to TRBD1 (5 bases). The receptor was isolated from a human donor in good health (CMV status not recorded). Some clones in this sample may be carry-over from other donors' samples. In DNA form, the CDR3 reads TGTGCCAGCAGCGTAGCCGGGGGTAGAACTGAAGCTTTCTTT. Its protein is CASSVAGGRTEAFF.